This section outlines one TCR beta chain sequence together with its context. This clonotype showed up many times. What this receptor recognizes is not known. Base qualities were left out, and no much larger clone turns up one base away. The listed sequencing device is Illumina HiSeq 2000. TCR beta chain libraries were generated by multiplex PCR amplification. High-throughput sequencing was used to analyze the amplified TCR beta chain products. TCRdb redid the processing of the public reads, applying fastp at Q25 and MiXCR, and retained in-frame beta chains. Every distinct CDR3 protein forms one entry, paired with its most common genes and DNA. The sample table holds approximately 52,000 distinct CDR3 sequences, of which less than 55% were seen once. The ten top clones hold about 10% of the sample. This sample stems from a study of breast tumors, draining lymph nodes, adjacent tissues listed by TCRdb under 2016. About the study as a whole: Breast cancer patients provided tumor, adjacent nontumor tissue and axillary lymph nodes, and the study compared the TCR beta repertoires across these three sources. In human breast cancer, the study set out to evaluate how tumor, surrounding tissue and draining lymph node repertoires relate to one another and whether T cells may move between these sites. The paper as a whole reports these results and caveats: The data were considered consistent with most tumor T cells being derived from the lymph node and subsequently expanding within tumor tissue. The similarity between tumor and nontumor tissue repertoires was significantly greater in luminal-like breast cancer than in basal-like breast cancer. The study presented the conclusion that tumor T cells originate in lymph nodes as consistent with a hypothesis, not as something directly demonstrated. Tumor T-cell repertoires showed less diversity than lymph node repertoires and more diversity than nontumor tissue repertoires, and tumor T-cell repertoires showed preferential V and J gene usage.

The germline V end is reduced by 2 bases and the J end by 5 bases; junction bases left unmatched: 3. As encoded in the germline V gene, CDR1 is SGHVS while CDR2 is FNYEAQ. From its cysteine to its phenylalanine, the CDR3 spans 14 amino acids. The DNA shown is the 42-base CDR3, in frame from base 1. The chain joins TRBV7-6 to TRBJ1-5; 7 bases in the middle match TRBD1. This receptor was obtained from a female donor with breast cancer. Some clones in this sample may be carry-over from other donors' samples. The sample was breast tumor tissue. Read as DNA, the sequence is TGTGCCAGCAGCTTAACGCAGGGGGATCAGCCCCAGCATTTT. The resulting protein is CASSLTQGDQPQHF. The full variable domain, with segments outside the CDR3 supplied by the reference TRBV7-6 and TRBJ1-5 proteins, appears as GAGVSQSPRYKVTKRGQDVALRCDPISGHVSLYWYRQALGQGPEFLTYFNYEAQQDKSGLPNDRFSAERPEGSISTLTIQRTEQRDSAMYRCASSLTQGDQPQHFGDGTRLSIL.